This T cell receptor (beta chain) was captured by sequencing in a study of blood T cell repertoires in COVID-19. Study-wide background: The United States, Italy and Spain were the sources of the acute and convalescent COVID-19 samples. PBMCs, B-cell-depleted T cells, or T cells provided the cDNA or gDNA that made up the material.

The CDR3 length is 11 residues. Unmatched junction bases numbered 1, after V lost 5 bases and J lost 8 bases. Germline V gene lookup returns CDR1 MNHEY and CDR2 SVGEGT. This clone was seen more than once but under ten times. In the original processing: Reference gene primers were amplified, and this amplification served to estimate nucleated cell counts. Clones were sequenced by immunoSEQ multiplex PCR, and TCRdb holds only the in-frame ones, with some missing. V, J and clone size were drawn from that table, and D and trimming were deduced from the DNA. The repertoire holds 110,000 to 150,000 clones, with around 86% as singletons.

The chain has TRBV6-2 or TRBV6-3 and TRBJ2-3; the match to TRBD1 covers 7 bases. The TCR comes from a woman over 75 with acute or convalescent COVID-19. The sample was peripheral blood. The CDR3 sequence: CASSDRATQYF. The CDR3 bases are TGTGCCAGCAGTGACAGGGCTACGCAGTATTTT.